This T cell receptor (beta chain) was obtained from a study of human T cells and chemical hapten exposure. Time point of the sample: patch test 1, 2 weeks after DPC sensitization. As for treatment: therapeutic diphenylcyclopropenone sensitization with weekly scalp DPC. Ahead of applying each patch test, blood was sampled. From whole blood left unfractionated, total RNA was extracted. TCRdb re-analysed the RACE reads in MiXCR, keeping a single row per CDR3 protein. The table shows 180,000 or so distinct CDR3 sequences, with about a fifth occurring only once. This clonotype came up a few times. The target antigen is unknown. Looked up from germline, CDR1 is MNHNS and CDR2 is SASEGT. The CDR3 contains 12 residues. V was clipped by 7 bases and J by 4 bases, with 7 bases between them. Points from the study as a whole: Healthy individuals' immune responses may differ from those of donors, who had alopecia.

Here the sequenced sample was whole blood, taken in connection with sensitization to the hapten diphenylcyclopropenone (DPC). V and J are TRBV6-1 and TRBJ1-4; D is unclear. The TCR sequence derives from a woman aged 45-65 years with alopecia areata. Some clones in this sample may be carry-over from other donors' samples. CDR3 protein: CASKRVNEKLFF. CDR3 bases: TGTGCCAGCAAACGGGTTAATGAAAAACTGTTTTTT.